A single sample gave rise to the 8 T cell receptor beta chains below, sequenced in a study of PD-1 blockade in classical Hodgkin lymphoma. Brentuximab vedotin exposure varied among the patients, all of whom had relapsed after autologous stem cell transplantation. Data came from immunoSEQ multiplex PCR; TCRdb stores just in-frame clones and leaves some out. Of more than 45,000 clones in the sample, 80% to 95% were seen once. Sample: peripheral blood mononuclear cells (PBMCs), taken before the second cycle of nivolumab. These receptors originate from a human donor with classical Hodgkin lymphoma.

The chain recombines TRBV7-9 with TRBJ2-3, with 7 bases aligning to TRBD1. Looked up from germline, CDR1 is SEHNR and CDR2 is FQNEAQ (reference sequence). The CDR3 covers 15 residues. V gave up 5 bases and J gave up 2 bases; unmatched junction bases: 7. Here the CDR3 DNA reads TGTGCCAGCAGCCTCGGGACAGCCTTCACAGATACGCAGTATTTT. As protein: CASSLGTAFTDTQYF.

This rearrangement joins TRBV7-8 to TRBJ1-2; no definite D call. The CDR3 sequence is 14 residues long. Germline V gene data show CDR1 as SGHVS and CDR2 as FQNEAQ. V gave up 5 bases and J gave up 4 bases, with 14 bases separating them. Here the CDR3 DNA reads TGTGCCAGCAGCCGCGATAGGGAGCCCTATGGCTACACCTTC. Translation gives CASSRDREPYGYTF.

The chain links TRBV9 to TRBJ2-2; TRBD1 or TRBD2 may be the D gene (5 bases each). V was shortened by 2 bases and J by 5 bases, with 22 bases between the two germline ends. Per the germline V gene, CDR1 is SGDLS and CDR2 is YYNGEE. The CDR3 length is 18 residues. CDR3 DNA sequence: TGTGCCAGCAGCGTCATTGGGTCGGGGCATCAGAGTACCGGGGAGCTGTTTTTT. Protein product: CASSVIGSGHQSTGELFF.

The count of this clone is one. The chain recombines TRBV7-2 with TRBJ2-1, with D tentatively TRBD1 or TRBD2 (5 bases each). Germline V gene data show CDR1 as SGHTA and CDR2 as FQGNSA. The CDR3 consists of 13 residues. V lost 7 bases and J 8 bases, leaving 15 bases between the germline ends. The CDR3 DNA follows: TGTGCCAGCACCATTGGGGGATTGGATGAGCAGTTCTTC. Translation: CASTIGGLDEQFF.

In this sample, this clone turned up once. The V and J genes are TRBV27 and TRBJ2-1; 14 bases fit TRBD2. Trimming took 7 bases from V and 8 from J; bases not matched to a gene: 10. The CDR3 spans 16 residues. Germline V gives CDR1 MNHEY, CDR2 SMNVEV (reference sequence). The CDR3 sequence is CASIGTSGRHPHEQFF. The CDR3 nucleotides are TGTGCCAGCATTGGGACTAGCGGGAGACACCCCCATGAGCAGTTCTTC.

This chain connects TRBV5-4 to TRBJ2-5, with no clear D. The CDR3 is 17 residues long. Deletions cut 2 bases from V and 3 bases from J, with 20 bases between. From germline, CDR1 is SGHNT and CDR2 YYREEE (reference sequence). The CDR3 sequence is CASSLWVPPVEKETQYF. CDR3 bases: TGTGCCAGCAGCTTATGGGTGCCACCCGTAGAGAAAGAGACCCAGTACTTC.

The chain combines TRBV27 with TRBJ2-7, with D maybe TRBD1 (7 bases). The CDR3 has 15 amino acids. Trimming cost V 0 bases and J 2 bases, with 11 bases left between them. CDR1 is MNHEY, CDR2 SMNVEV, per germline (reference sequence). CDR3 amino acids: CASSLSTGRTYEQYF. The CDR3 DNA reads TGTGCCAGCAGTTTATCGACAGGGAGGACCTACGAGCAGTACTTC.

The genes are TRBV4-2 and TRBJ1-3; 10 bases agree with TRBD1. The germline V gene encodes CDR1 LGHNA and CDR2 YNFKEQ. The ends lost 4 bases at V and 0 bases at J; junction bases unmatched: 12. The CDR3 totals 19 residues. The CDR3, as DNA: TGTGCCAGCAGCCCCTTTCCGGGACAGGGGACCTCCTCTGGAAACACCATATATTTT. Protein: CASSPFPGQGTSSGNTIYF.